This record concerns one TCR beta chain sequence. This sample was included in a study of blood T cell repertoires in COVID-19. The wider study: Researchers got acute and convalescent COVID-19 samples from the United States, Italy and Spain.

J was trimmed by 4 bases and V by 0 bases; bases with no gene match: 7. CDR3 size: 15 residues. Germline CDR1 is GTSNPN and CDR2 is SVGIG (reference sequence). Original processing notes: Reference gene primer amplification gave nucleated cell count estimates. TCRdb's table, derived via immunoSEQ multiplex PCR, lists solely in-frame clones and lacks some. The V and J calls and clone size are taken from that table; D and trimming were inferred from the DNA. The sample has 100,000 to 150,000 clones, around 80% seen once. This rearrangement joins TRBV30 to TRBJ2-5, with 8 bases matching TRBD2. The sample was PBMCs or T cells enriched from blood (not recorded which). The TCR originated in a man in his forties with acute COVID-19. The CDR3 here is CAWSVPRGGPETQYF. In nucleotides, the CDR3 is TGTGCCTGGAGTGTACCTCGGGGGGGCCCAGAGACCCAGTACTTC. Variable domain in full (rest from reference TRBV30 and TRBJ2-5): SQTIHQWPATLVQPVGSPLSLECTVEGTSNPNLYWYRQAAGRGLQLLFYSVGIGQISSEVPQNLSASRPQDRQFILSSKKLLLSDSGFYLCAWSVPRGGPETQYFGPGTRLLVL.